Listed below are T cell receptor beta chains from one sample, sequenced in a study of blood T cell repertoires in COVID-19. The data were produced by immunoSEQ multiplex PCR, yet TCRdb's version contains in-frame clones alone and is incomplete. The sample carries approximately 150,000 clones, 70% to 90% recorded once. Sequences were obtained from peripheral blood. The source of these receptors is a woman aged 70-85 years with acute or convalescent COVID-19. CDR3s include the opening cysteine and the closing phenylalanine or tryptophan. Each record gives: clone size, D gene, V gene, J gene, CDR3 DNA, CDR3 protein. A D gene is named only where the DNA matches it firmly. Size values are once, few and many counts, or a class for expanded clones, and some rows have none.

>few|.|TRBV28|TRBJ2-1
TGTGCCAGCAGTTTGAGCCAGGGCCCCTACAATGAGCAGTTCTTC
CASSLSQGPYNEQFF
>.|TRBD1|TRBV6-2/TRBV6-3|TRBJ1-6
TGTGCCAGCAGCAACAGGGGGACAGGGGAGTATAGAGCTTCGAATTCACCCCTCCACTTT
CASSNRGTGEYRASNSPLHF
>.|TRBD1|TRBV11-2|TRBJ1-5
TGTGCCAGCAGCTTAGATGACAGGGGACCGGTTAGCAATCAGCCCCAGCATTTT
CASSLDDRGPVSNQPQHF
>.|.|TRBV30|TRBJ1-1
TGTGCCTGGAGTGCCACCCCGGGGACTACAGCTTTCTTT
CAWSATPGTTAFF
>.|TRBD1|TRBV6-5|TRBJ2-7
TGTGCCAGCAGTTACGGACAGGGTTGGTCCTACGAGCAGTACTTC
CASSYGQGWSYEQYF
>.|TRBD2|TRBV7-2|TRBJ2-1
TGTGCCAGCAGCTTAGCGCTTCTAGCGGGATACAATGAGCAGTTCTTC
CASSLALLAGYNEQFF
>.|.|TRBV2|TRBJ1-2
TGTGCCAGCAGGACGGGAGCGGACTATGGCTACACCTTC
CASRTGADYGYTF
>.|TRBD2|TRBV9|TRBJ2-1
TGTGCCAGCAGCCCCTTGGGACTAGCGGGGTACAATGAGCAGTTCTTC
CASSPLGLAGYNEQFF
>.|.|TRBV9|TRBJ2-1
TGTGCCAGCAGCGTCGGTCTTGAGCAGTTCTTC
CASSVGLEQFF
>.|.|TRBV2|TRBJ2-1
TGTGCCAGCAGCAGACTTTCGTCCTCCTACAATGAGCAGTTCTTC
CASSRLSSSYNEQFF
>.|TRBD2|TRBV5-1|TRBJ2-3
TGCGCCAGCAGCCATTATAGCGGGGGGCTAACAGATACGCAGTATTTT
CASSHYSGGLTDTQYF
>.|TRBD1|TRBV7-8|TRBJ1-6
TGTGCCAGCAGCTCGACAGGGGGCTCCTATAATTCACCCCTCCACTTT
CASSSTGGSYNSPLHF
>.|TRBD2|TRBV5-1|TRBJ2-5
TGCGCCAGCAGCCCCCGGGGTAGCGGGGTCCAAGAGACCCAGTACTTC
CASSPRGSGVQETQYF
>.|TRBD1|TRBV29-1|TRBJ1-1
TGCAGCGTTGAAGCAGGGGGAATAGGAGCTTTCTTT
CSVEAGGIGAFF
>once|.|TRBV20-1|TRBJ1-1
TGCAGTGCTAAGGACACGACTGAAGCTTTCTTT
CSAKDTTEAFF
>.|.|TRBV14|TRBJ2-7
TGTGCCAGCAGCCAGAACCAGGGATACTCCTACGAGCAGTACTTC
CASSQNQGYSYEQYF
>once|.|TRBV6-2/TRBV6-3|TRBJ1-6
TGTGCCAGCAGCCAACAGGGCGCCCCCCTCCACTTT
CASSQQGAPLHF
>.|TRBD2|TRBV19|TRBJ2-5
TGTGCCAGTAGTGCCGGGACAGCGGGGGGTTGGGAGACCCAGTACTTC
CASSAGTAGGWETQYF
>.|.|TRBV2|TRBJ1-5
TGTGCCAGCAGCACTCAGGGCACTGGAGGGCAGCCCCAGCATTTT
CASSTQGTGGQPQHF
>.|.|TRBV18|TRBJ2-1
TGTGCCAGCTCACCAAGCAGGGCCGATGAGCAGTTCTTC
CASSPSRADEQFF
>few|TRBD1|TRBV5-1|TRBJ1-1
TGCGCCAGCAGCTTGGCAGCAGGGGGCATACCCACTGAAGCTTTCTTT
CASSLAAGGIPTEAFF
>.|TRBD1|TRBV7-8|TRBJ2-6
TGTGCCAGCAGCTTAGTGGACAGGTACTCTGGGGCCAACGTCCTGACTTTC
CASSLVDRYSGANVLTF
>.|TRBD1|TRBV7-2|TRBJ2-7
TGTGCCAGCAGACCGACAGGGTCTACATACGAGCAGTACTTC
CASRPTGSTYEQYF
>.|TRBD1|TRBV9|TRBJ1-4
TGTGCCAGCAGCCAACGACAGGGGGCAGCTAATGAAAAACTGTTTTTT
CASSQRQGAANEKLFF
>.|TRBD2|TRBV4-1|TRBJ2-5
TGCGCCAGCAGCTCTAGCGGGCCAATCAGGGAGACCCAGTACTTC
CASSSSGPIRETQYF
>.|.|TRBV18|TRBJ1-3
TGTGCCAGCTCACCACTGGAGTTCTCTGGAAACACCATATATTTT
CASSPLEFSGNTIYF
>.|TRBD1|TRBV18|TRBJ1-2
TGTGCCAGCTCACCAAGTGCGGGGACAGGGTCAATTGGCTACACCTTC
CASSPSAGTGSIGYTF
>.|TRBD1|TRBV6-1|TRBJ2-7
TGTGCCAGCCACAGGGGCAGCTCCTACGAGCAGTACTTC
CASHRGSSYEQYF
>.|.|TRBV6-2/TRBV6-3|TRBJ2-1
TGTGCCAGCAACTACTCAGTCGGGAGAGCCGCGGATGAGCAGTTCTTC
CASNYSVGRAADEQFF
>.|.|TRBV1|TRBJ2-3
TGCACCAGCAGCCAAGGCTGCCTAGCGGGTAGCACAGATACGCAGTATTTT
CTSSQGCLAGSTDTQYF
>.|TRBD1|TRBV28|TRBJ1-1
TGTGCCAGCAGTTCCCTCGCAGGGGGGAACACTGAAGCTTTCTTT
CASSSLAGGNTEAFF
>.|TRBD1|TRBV7-2|TRBJ1-1
TGTGCCAGCAGCTGGGACAGGGTGGCTGAAGCCTTCTTT
CASSWDRVAEAFF
>.|.|TRBV7-4|TRBJ2-1
TGTGCCAGCAGCGTCCGTGACAGGAAGGAGCAGTTCTTC
CASSVRDRKEQFF
>.|TRBD2|TRBV6-4|TRBJ2-3
TGTGCCAGCATTAATCAGAGCGGGAGGGCCCTCGCGCAGTATTTT
CASINQSGRALAQYF
>.|TRBD2|TRBV7-2|TRBJ2-7
TGTGCCAGCAGCTCCGCGCTCGTTAGCCGGGGGGGTGAGCAGTACTTC
CASSSALVSRGGEQYF
>.|.|TRBV6-2/TRBV6-3|TRBJ2-1
TGTGCCAGCAGTTTTGGACAGTACAATGAGCAGTTCTTC
CASSFGQYNEQFF
>.|.|TRBV7-9|TRBJ1-4
TGTGCCAGCAGCTCTGGACCGGGGGGAATCAATGAAAAACTGTTTTTT
CASSSGPGGINEKLFF
>.|.|TRBV7-2|TRBJ1-5
TGTGCCAGCAGCTTAGGCGCGGGCAGCAATCAGCCCCAGCATTTT
CASSLGAGSNQPQHF
>few|TRBD1|TRBV9|TRBJ1-1
TGTGCCAGCAGCACCCGACAGGGTGCATCGGCTGAAGCTTTCTTT
CASSTRQGASAEAFF
>.|TRBD2|TRBV29-1|TRBJ2-3
TGCAGCGTCTCGGGACTAGCTGCAGATACGCAGTATTTT
CSVSGLAADTQYF
>.|.|TRBV19|TRBJ1-6
TGTGCCAGTAGTTCCAGAAAGAGGAAGAATTCACCCCTCCACTTT
CASSSRKRKNSPLHF
>once|.|TRBV3-1/TRBV3-2|TRBJ2-2
TGTGCCAGCAGCCGGGGACAGAACACCGGGGAGCTGTTTTTT
CASSRGQNTGELFF
>.|.|TRBV6-2/TRBV6-3|TRBJ2-7
TGTGCCAGCAGTTACAGGGATAGAAATTCGGGGGAGCAGTACTTC
CASSYRDRNSGEQYF
>.|TRBD2|TRBV7-3|TRBJ2-1
TGTGCCAGCAGCCTTACCGGCGGACTAGCGAACAATGAGCAGTTCTTC
CASSLTGGLANNEQFF
>.|.|TRBV3-1/TRBV3-2|TRBJ2-1
TGTGCCAGCAGCCAAGACCCAGGGGGGAATGAGCAGTTCTTC
CASSQDPGGNEQFF